This entry lists 28 T cell receptor beta chains sequenced from one sample in a study of T cells in Graves' hyperthyroidism and ophthalmopathy. TCR beta CDR3 region amplification was performed from RNA transcripts. An initial round of RT-PCR targeting the TCR CDR3 relied on the HTBI primer set. One entry per CDR3 protein results from TCRdb running MiXCR on the multiplex PCR reads. The table includes some 620,000 distinct CDR3 sequences, 15% to 20% detected once. Sequenced material: blood. The receptors were sampled from a woman under 40 with Graves' hyperthyroidism.

This clonotype appeared a few times. J is TRBJ2-7 and V is TRBV29-1, with 14 bases fitting TRBD2. J gave up 3 bases and V 7 bases, and 8 bases lay outside the gene matches. The CDR3 covers 15 residues. Germline CDR1 SQVTM, CDR2 ANQGSEA. The CDR3 reads CSALTGTSGSYEQYF. The CDR3 DNA reads TGCAGCGCCCTAACAGGGACTAGCGGGAGCTACGAGCAGTACTTC.

The sample holds many counts of this clonotype. The rearrangement uses TRBV5-1 and TRBJ2-1, with D perhaps TRBD2 (6 bases). Trimming removed 4 bases at V and 9 bases at J, with 20 bases between. The CDR3 has 15 residues. In germline, CDR1 is SGHRS, CDR2 YFSETQ. The CDR3 loop reads CASSDPAGQEGEQFF. The CDR3 bases are TGCGCCAGCAGCGACCCAGCGGGCCAGGAGGGTGAGCAGTTCTTC. The variable domain in full, with the rest retrieved from reference TRBV5-1 and TRBJ2-1, is KAGVTQTPRYLIKTRGQQVTLSCSPISGHRSVSWYQQTPGQGLQFLFEYFSETQRNKGNFPGRFSGRQFSNSRSEMNVSTLELGDSALYLCASSDPAGQEGEQFFGPGTRLTVL.

This clonotype was found a few times. The gene calls are TRBV6-5 and TRBJ2-1, with D possibly being TRBD2 (6 bases). V dropped 0 bases and J dropped 6 bases, with 9 bases sitting between them. The CDR3 covers 14 residues. Germline CDR1 and CDR2: MNHEY and SVGAGI. The CDR3 coding sequence is TGTGCCAGCAGTTACTCAGGAGGGGCCAATGAGCAGTTCTTC. Translation gives CASSYSGGANEQFF.

This clonotype came up many times. CDR3 sequence reads: CSAPWPGGYSYNEQFF. For the CDR3, the DNA is TGCAGTGCTCCGTGGCCCGGGGGTTATTCCTACAATGAGCAGTTCTTC. The chain couples TRBV20-1 to TRBJ2-1, with a tentative D call TRBD2 (6 bases). There are 16 residues in the CDR3. CDR1 and CDR2 from the germline V gene are DFQATT and SNEGSKA (reference sequence). Trimming cost V 5 bases and J 1 base, with 18 bases left between them.

This rearrangement joins TRBV5-1 to TRBJ2-2; the match to TRBD2 covers 8 bases. The CDR3 runs 14 residues. J was trimmed by 5 bases and V by 2 bases; bases with no gene match: 2. Germline assignment: CDR1 SGHRS and CDR2 YFSETQ. The CDR3 region has the DNA TGCGCCAGCAGCTTTTCTAGCGGGACCGGGGAGCTGTTTTTT. Its translation is CASSFSSGTGELFF.

There are a few counts of this clonotype. This chain joins TRBV3-1 and TRBJ2-4, with D perhaps TRBD1 (5 bases). V lost 8 bases, J lost 5 bases, and 16 bases lay in between. The CDR3 consists of 14 residues. Germline assignment: CDR1 LGHDT and CDR2 YNNKEL (reference sequence). In nucleotides, the CDR3 is TGTGCCAGCCAGGGTACCCCTGTCGAAAACATTCAGTACTTC. Encoded protein: CASQGTPVENIQYF. Filled out from reference TRBV3-1 and TRBJ2-4, the complete variable domain reads DTAVSQTPKYLVTQMGNDKSIKCEQNLGHDTMYWYKQDSKKFLKIMFSYNNKELIINETVPNRFSPKSPDKAHLNLHINSLELGDSAVYFCASQGTPVENIQYFGAGTRLSVL.

This clonotype was detected a few times. The gene calls are TRBV30 and TRBJ1-2; the D is unclear. The CDR3 loop spans 13 amino acids. CDR1 is GTSNPN, CDR2 SVGIG, per germline (reference sequence). V lost 0 bases and J 1 base, leaving 6 bases between the germline ends. The CDR3 nucleotides are TGTGCCTGGAGTGTTAGTGATAACTATGGCTACACCTTC. It is translated as CAWSVSDNYGYTF.

The chain recombines TRBV11-2 with TRBJ2-3; the match to TRBD2 covers 8 bases. Germline V lookup: CDR1 SGHAT, CDR2 FQNNGV. The CDR3 has 14 residues. V was pared by 7 bases and J by 0 bases, with 3 bases of the junction left unmatched. The CDR3 sequence: CASKLAGSTDTQYF. The CDR3 coding sequence is TGTGCCAGCAAATTAGCGGGAAGCACAGATACGCAGTATTTT.

This clonotype was counted at least ten times. The chain carries TRBV29-1 and TRBJ2-3; either TRBD1 or TRBD2 may supply D (5 bases each). CDR3 length: 16 residues. Germline V gene data show CDR1 as SQVTM and CDR2 as ANQGSEA. V lost 0 bases and J lost 3, with 16 bases in between. The CDR3 sequence is CSVEDPGHPGTDTQYF. CDR3 nucleotides: TGCAGCGTTGAAGATCCTGGACACCCGGGGACAGATACGCAGTATTTT.

The chain employs TRBV28 and TRBJ2-1; TRBD2 agrees at 11 bases. This CDR3 comprises 17 residues. Per the germline V gene, CDR1 is MDHEN and CDR2 is SYDVKM. V was clipped by 3 bases and J by 0 bases; unmatched bases: 4. The CDR3 sequence is CASSFVAGGSSYNEQFF. CDR3 bases: TGTGCCAGCAGTTTCGTAGCGGGAGGGTCCTCCTACAATGAGCAGTTCTTC.

The gene calls are TRBV28 and TRBJ2-5, with TRBD2 matching over 9 bases. V shed 6 bases, J shed 13 bases, and the junction held 15 bases outside the gene matches. Germline lookup yields CDR1 MDHEN and CDR2 SYDVKM. The CDR3 has 14 residues. CDR3 sequence (DNA): TGTGCCAGCAGCCGCCTAGCGGGAATCCGTCCCCGGTACTTC. Translating it yields CASSRLAGIRPRYF.

This chain connects TRBV29-1 to TRBJ2-1, with 9 bases fitting TRBD1. The germline V gene encodes CDR1 SQVTM and CDR2 ANQGSEA. V gave up 4 bases and J gave up 3 bases; unmatched junction bases: 1. The CDR3 totals 13 residues. The CDR3 region is CSVGDRDYNEQFF. In DNA, the CDR3 is TGCAGCGTTGGGGACAGGGACTACAATGAGCAGTTCTTC.

This CDR3 reads CASSSMGFGGSNQPQHF. CDR3 DNA sequence: TGTGCCAGCAGTTCGATGGGTTTCGGGGGGAGCAATCAGCCCCAGCATTTT. This chain connects TRBV6-1 to TRBJ1-5; D might be TRBD1 (5 bases). The CDR3 spans 17 residues. Germline V gene lookup returns CDR1 MNHNS and CDR2 SASEGT. Trimming cost V 5 bases and J 1 base, with 18 bases left between them.

The rearrangement uses TRBV9 and TRBJ2-7; 13 nucleotides align to TRBD2. The germline V gene has CDR1 SGDLS and CDR2 YYNGEE. Trimming took 4 bases from V and 5 from J; bases not matched to a gene: 6. The CDR3 length is 15 residues. CDR3 region: CASSPRTSGSHEQYF. In DNA, the CDR3 is TGTGCCAGCAGCCCTAGGACTAGCGGGAGTCACGAGCAGTACTTC.

The CDR3: CSVEGLGGRILDEQFF. The CDR3 region has the DNA TGCAGCGTTGAAGGGCTGGGGGGGCGCATATTGGATGAGCAGTTCTTC. The chain couples TRBV29-1 to TRBJ2-1, with D perhaps TRBD2 (7 bases). The length of the CDR3 is 16 residues. The germline V and J ends were trimmed by 1 base and 8 bases, with 21 bases remaining between them. CDR1 and CDR2 from the germline V gene are SQVTM and ANQGSEA.

The chain joins TRBV19 to TRBJ2-1; 13 nucleotides line up with TRBD2. V trimming: 3 bases; J trimming: 9 bases; junction bases outside the gene matches: 5. The CDR3 has 15 residues. Germline V gene data show CDR1 as LNHDA and CDR2 as SQIVND (reference sequence). DNA of the CDR3: TGTGCCAGTAGTATCGGGACTAGCGGGACGGTTGAGCAGTTCTTC. The encoded protein is CASSIGTSGTVEQFF.

The chain employs TRBV30 and TRBJ2-7; the match to TRBD1 covers 7 bases. This CDR3 is built from 14 residues. Per germline, CDR1 GTSNPN and CDR2 SVGIG (reference sequence). Unmatched junction bases numbered 11, after V lost 3 bases and J lost 6 bases. The chain's CDR3 is CAWRKTGAWAEQYF. The CDR3 DNA sequence: TGTGCCTGGAGAAAAACAGGGGCCTGGGCCGAGCAGTACTTC.

This clonotype was recorded many times. The chain couples TRBV7-2 to TRBJ2-1; D is undetermined. There are 13 residues in the CDR3. Germline V gene lookup returns CDR1 SGHTA and CDR2 FQGNSA. V was clipped by 1 base and J by 7 bases, with 8 bases between them. The CDR3 DNA sequence: TGTGCCAGCAGCTTAGGGATAGCAAATGAGCAGTTCTTC. Translated: CASSLGIANEQFF.

The genes are TRBV29-1 and TRBJ1-2; weak D call: TRBD1 (5 bases). Looked up from germline, CDR1 is SQVTM and CDR2 is ANQGSEA. CDR3 length: 13 residues. Trimming stripped 3 bases from V and 8 bases from J, with 16 bases between. The CDR3 loop is CSVDSPREGGYTF. CDR3 nucleotide sequence: TGCAGCGTTGACTCACCCAGGGAAGGAGGCTACACCTTC.

This clonotype was picked up a small number of times. The chain uses TRBV24-1 and TRBJ2-1; tentatively, D is TRBD1 or TRBD2 (5 bases each). V lost 5 bases, J lost 0 bases, and 7 bases lay in between. The CDR3 runs 14 residues. Germline CDR1 KGHDR, CDR2 SFDVKD. For the CDR3, the DNA is TGTGCCACCAGTGTTGGGGGCTCCTACAATGAGCAGTTCTTC. Protein product: CATSVGGSYNEQFF.

This clonotype was seen only a few times. The chain carries TRBV4-1 and TRBJ2-2; the D gene is possibly TRBD1 (5 bases). V was cut by 2 bases and J by 6 bases, with 10 bases left in between. The CDR3 is 14 residues long. The V gene's germline CDR1 is MGHRA and CDR2 YSYEKL. CDR3 DNA: TGCGCCAGCAGCCAACAGGGTTTCCCCGGGGAGCTGTTTTTT. Translation gives CASSQQGFPGELFF.

This clonotype was seen many times. The gene calls are TRBV5-6 and TRBJ2-7, with D perhaps matching TRBD1 (6 bases). In germline, CDR1 is SGHDT, CDR2 YYEEEE. Trimming took off 0 bases at V and 5 bases at J, with 15 bases between the two ends. The length of the CDR3 is 15 residues. The CDR3 coding sequence is TGTGCCAGCAGCTTGGGGCTGGACAGCAGCAACGAGCAGTACTTC. Residues: CASSLGLDSSNEQYF.

The chain joins TRBV6-6 to TRBJ1-4; tentative D call: TRBD1 (6 bases). This CDR3 spans 14 amino acids. The V end lost 2 bases, the J end lost 8 bases, and 12 bases lay between the germline ends. The germline V gene encodes CDR1 MNHNY and CDR2 SVGAGI (reference sequence). Here the CDR3 DNA reads TGTGCCAGCAGTTACCTGGGGGCCGGGGAAAAACTGTTTTTT. Residues: CASSYLGAGEKLFF.

This clonotype has a count of ten or more. The genes are TRBV12-3 or TRBV12-4 and TRBJ1-5; 10 bases are a match to TRBD1. V dropped 5 bases and J dropped 5; count of bases not matched to a gene: 6. The CDR3 spans 15 residues. The DNA for the CDR3 is TGTGCCAGCAGTCCCTCAGGGACAGGGGATCAGCCCCAGCATTTT. Translation: CASSPSGTGDQPQHF.

The genes are TRBV24-1 and TRBJ2-3, with D unresolved. V shed 5 bases and J shed 0 bases, with 2 bases lying between them. CDR1 and CDR2 (germline): KGHDR, SFDVKD. CDR3 length: 12 residues. CDR3 nucleotides: TGTGCCACCAGTGCTAGCACAGATACGCAGTATTTT. This sequence encodes CATSASTDTQYF.

Ten or more counts support this clonotype. The chain joins TRBV27 to TRBJ2-7; D perhaps matches TRBD1 (5 bases). The length of the CDR3 is 15 residues. The V end was cut by 3 bases, the J end by 2 bases, with 14 bases between. Germline CDR1 MNHEY, CDR2 SMNVEV (reference sequence). The CDR3 sequence: CASSFLMGQTYEQYF. Here the CDR3 DNA reads TGTGCCAGCAGTTTCTTGATGGGGCAGACCTACGAGCAGTACTTC.

The CDR3 coding sequence is TGTGCCAGCAGCCAAGATTTACACAGGGCGGGAGGACCCAACACCGGGGAGCTGTTTTTT. As protein: CASSQDLHRAGGPNTGELFF. The chain combines TRBV3-1 with TRBJ2-2, with 8 bases aligning to TRBD2. Looked up from germline, CDR1 is LGHDT and CDR2 is YNNKEL (reference sequence). With 0 bases clipped from V and 2 bases from J, the junction kept 14 bases outside the gene matches. The CDR3 has 20 residues.

This clonotype has just a few counts. V and J are TRBV4-2 and TRBJ2-7, with TRBD2 matching 7 bases. From germline, CDR1 is LGHNA and CDR2 YNFKEQ. CDR3 length: 16 residues. V dropped 0 bases and J dropped 0; count of bases not matched to a gene: 5. CDR3 loop: CASSQDGGGSSYEQYF. The CDR3 DNA follows: TGTGCCAGCAGCCAAGATGGGGGGGGAAGCTCCTACGAGCAGTACTTC.